Below are 2 T cell receptor beta chains sequenced from a single sample in a study of cytomegalovirus exposure and HLA in healthy donors. PCR primers comprised 60 Vbeta and 13 Jbeta primers. TCRdb's table, derived via immunoSEQ multiplex PCR, lists solely in-frame clones and lacks some. In the table there are 150,000 to 200,000 clones, roughly 80% of which are singletons. Sample: PBMCs. The origin of the receptors is a male donor in good health and CMV-seronegative.

The V and J genes are TRBV7-2 and TRBJ2-5, with D perhaps TRBD2 (6 bases). The J call may be faulty, since TRBJ2-7 better matches the DNA end. Germline CDR1 and CDR2: SGHTA and FQGNSA. The CDR3 is made up of 15 amino acids. The CDR3 DNA is TGTGCCAGCAGCTTTAGCGGAAAGCCCCCCTACGAGCAGTACTTC. Its protein product is CASSFSGKPPYEQYF.

The chain's CDR3 is CASNKGQGFSGANVLTF. The CDR3 DNA sequence: TGTGCCAGTAATAAGGGACAGGGGTTTTCTGGGGCCAACGTCCTGACTTTC. The chain has TRBV19 and TRBJ2-6, with 10 nucleotides matching TRBD1. Trimming removed 7 bases from V and 1 base from J; junction bases left unmatched: 7. The CDR3 is 17 residues long. Germline V CDR1 and CDR2: LNHDA, SQIVND (reference sequence). Based on the CDR3 plus reference TRBV19 and TRBJ2-6, the full variable domain is DGGITQSPKYLFRKEGQNVTLSCEQNLNHDAMYWYRQDPGQGLRLIYYSQIVNDFQKGDIAEGYSVSREKKESFPLTVTSAQKNPTAFYLCASNKGQGFSGANVLTFGAGSRLTVL.